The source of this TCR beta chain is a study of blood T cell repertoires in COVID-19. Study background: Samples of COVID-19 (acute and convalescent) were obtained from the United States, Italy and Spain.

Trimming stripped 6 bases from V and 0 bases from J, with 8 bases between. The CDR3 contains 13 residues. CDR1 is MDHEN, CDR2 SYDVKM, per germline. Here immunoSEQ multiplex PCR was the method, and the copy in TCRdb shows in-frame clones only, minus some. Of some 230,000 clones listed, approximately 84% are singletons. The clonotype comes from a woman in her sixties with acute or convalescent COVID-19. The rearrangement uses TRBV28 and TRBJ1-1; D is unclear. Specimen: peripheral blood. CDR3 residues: CASRPVMNTEAFF. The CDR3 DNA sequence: TGTGCCAGCAGACCGGTCATGAACACTGAAGCTTTCTTT.